This T cell receptor (beta chain) was recorded in a study of CD8 T cells in ankylosing spondylitis (dated by TCRdb to the late 2010s). Concerning the study at large: To find TCR variants linked to disease, the study profiled T cell receptor beta repertoires in ankylosing spondylitis patients and healthy donors. In total, the full study cohort was made up of approximately 99 healthy donors and more than 20 ankylosing spondylitis patients. Peripheral blood was sampled, and synovial fluid was additionally collected from ankylosing spondylitis patients. The investigation overall reported the following: Some of the motif variants had been reported before in the synovial fluid and blood of reactive arthritis patients, a finding that suggests common disease-initiation mechanisms. Blood from ankylosing spondylitis patients appeared to be characterized by a TCR beta motif composed of eight highly homologous amino acid variants. In peripheral blood, the disease-linked clones were found at relatively low frequencies and had a CD8+ phenotype. According to the report, matched synovial fluid samples from ankylosing spondylitis patients were significantly enriched for the disease-linked clones.

As to this clonotype: The antigen it recognizes is unknown. Base qualities are not recorded, but no much larger clone differs from it by a single base.

Instrument used: Illumina HiSeq 2500. Quantitative 5'-RACE with molecular barcodes was used to prepare TCR beta libraries. The study's processing was this. Disease-linked TCR variants were identified with a new computational method built on a probabilistic model of VDJ rearrangement. TCRdb reworked the public reads: Q25 trimming with fastp, MiXCR clone assembly, productive beta chains retained. Each record represents a unique CDR3 protein, reported with the most common genes and DNA among its rows. The V and J calls shown here were made by TCRdb, not taken from the authors' results. Across this sample there are hundreds of thousands of distinct CDR3 sequences, with about 12% seen only once. In total, the top ten clones hold about 0.5% of the sample. CDR1 and CDR2, per the germline V gene, are SGHRS and YFSETQ. The CDR3 runs 16 residues from the cysteine to the phenylalanine. CDR3 DNA only is kept here, 48 bases in frame from base 1. V is cut by 0 bases and J by 0 bases, and the space between the germline ends is 10 bases.

The sequence joins TRBV5-1 to TRBJ1-3; 5 matching bases give a weak D call of TRBD1. The sample taken for sequencing was blood, either unsorted or a sorted T cell fraction (not recorded which). This receptor was taken from a male donor with ankylosing spondylitis. The CDR3 protein: CASSLVDSRSGNTIYF. The bases read TGCGCCAGCAGCTTGGTAGACAGCCGCTCTGGAAACACCATATATTTT.